This T cell receptor (beta chain) comes out of a study of blood T cells in healthy people across ages. Study-level points and caveats: It was held that diversity estimates obtained from one million T cells represented underestimates.

The people who gave samples were healthy Caucasians from Russia, aged 6 to 90. Every participating donor contributed 9.5 to 10 milliliters of peripheral blood through a draw. Comments on this clonotype: The antigen is unknown. A read error may explain this, as a much larger clone is one base away.

Primers used in a second PCR of roughly 6 to 11 cycles were a sample-barcoded 5' primer and a J-beta primer mix. Every cDNA molecule carried a tag from a template-switch adaptor bearing 12 random nucleotides. TCRdb recomputed calls from the 5' RACE reads with MiXCR, one row per CDR3 protein. The sample contains about 730,000 distinct CDR3 sequences, roughly 41% of which appear only once. The CDR3 covers 13 residues. V lost 4 bases and J lost 2; bases outside the gene matches: 5. Looked up from germline, CDR1 is SQVTM and CDR2 is ANQGSEA. The V call is TRBV29-1, the J call TRBJ2-7, with TRBD1 matching 7 bases. The sequenced sample was blood. The sequence derives from an older woman in good health. The chain's CDR3 is CSVAAGGPYEQYF. CDR3 nucleotide sequence: TGCAGCGTTGCCGCAGGGGGTCCCTACGAGCAGTACTTC.